This is a list of T cell receptor beta chains from one sample in a study of blood T cell repertoires in COVID-19. Assay: immunoSEQ multiplex PCR; the TCRdb copy retains only in-frame clones and omits some. The sample shows approximately 98,000 clones, about 86% of them seen only once. The sample consisted of peripheral blood. Every receptor here comes from a man in his 60s with acute or convalescent COVID-19. The CDR3 runs from the conserved cysteine through the conserved F or W. D genes are given only for firm matches. Some rows have no size entry. The others give once, few or many, or a class for an expanded clone.

j_gene | d_gene | v_gene | abundance | CDR3nt | CDR3aa
TRBJ1-2 | TRBD1 | TRBV19 | NA | TGTGCCAGTAGTATCACAGCGACAGGGAACTATGGCTACACCTTC | CASSITATGNYGYTF
TRBJ2-3 | TRBD2 | TRBV19 | NA | TGTGCCAGTAGGGACCGTGGACTAGCGGGGCCAGATACGCAGTATTTT | CASRDRGLAGPDTQYF
TRBJ1-5 | NA | TRBV15 | NA | TGTGCCACCAGCAGAGATGAGGGTGAAGAGCAGCCCCAGCATTTT | CATSRDEGEEQPQHF
TRBJ1-3 | NA | TRBV9 | NA | TGTGCCAGCAGCAATCCTCGCTCGAGATTTGGAAACACCATATATTTT | CASSNPRSRFGNTIYF
TRBJ1-2 | NA | TRBV9 | NA | TGTGCCAGCAGCGTCGGGGATTTCCCCTATGGCTACACCTTC | CASSVGDFPYGYTF
TRBJ1-3 | NA | TRBV11-3 | NA | TGTGCCAGCAGCTCTCTAAAGGGAGGAGCTGGAAACACCATATATTTT | CASSSLKGGAGNTIYF
TRBJ1-1 | NA | TRBV11-3 | NA | TGTGCCAGCAGCACAGAGAGCCCGGGGGAGAACACTGAAGCTTTCTTT | CASSTESPGENTEAFF
TRBJ2-5 | TRBD2 | TRBV12-3/TRBV12-4 | NA | TGTGCCAGCAGTAACGGGGGGGCTGAGACCCAGTACTTC | CASSNGGAETQYF
TRBJ1-4 | NA | TRBV30 | NA | TGTGCCTGGAGTTCGGGAGGGCTATCAACTAATGAAAAACTGTTTTTT | CAWSSGGLSTNEKLFF
TRBJ2-1 | NA | TRBV7-8 | NA | TGTGCCAGCAGCTTAAACTCCAATGAGCAGTTCTTC | CASSLNSNEQFF
TRBJ2-1 | TRBD1 | TRBV5-5 | NA | TGTGCCAGCAGCTTACGGGACAGCGAGGAATCCTACAATGAGCAGTTCTTC | CASSLRDSEESYNEQFF
TRBJ1-5 | TRBD1 | TRBV27 | NA | TGTGCCAGCAGTCTCAGACAGGGGGGTGCGGACCAGCATTTT | CASSLRQGGADQHF
TRBJ1-5 | NA | TRBV24-1 | NA | TGTGCCACCAGGGCCAATGGGGGCCACAATCAGCCCCAGCATTTT | CATRANGGHNQPQHF
TRBJ2-7 | NA | TRBV11-3 | NA | TGTGCCAGCAGCTCCGCCAGGGGTTCCGAGCAGTACTTC | CASSSARGSEQYF
TRBJ1-2 | TRBD1 | TRBV27 | NA | TGTGCCAGCAGTTTCTATATCTCGCCGGACAGGGGACACAACTATGGCTACACCTTC | CASSFYISPDRGHNYGYTF
TRBJ2-1 | NA | TRBV10-1 | once | TGCGCCAGCAGTGAGTCTCTGGACTTAAAATACAATGAGCAGTTCTTC | CASSESLDLKYNEQFF
TRBJ1-2 | NA | TRBV25-1 | NA | TGTGCCAGCAGTGGTACAGGCGCCGTTGCTAACTATGGCTACACCTTC | CASSGTGAVANYGYTF
TRBJ1-2 | NA | TRBV11-2 | NA | TGTGCCAGCAGACACCCCCAGGGTGGCTACACCTTC | CASRHPQGGYTF
TRBJ1-1 | NA | TRBV12-3/TRBV12-4 | NA | TGTGCCAGCAGTGCCACTCGCGGTACAGCTTTCTTT | CASSATRGTAFF
TRBJ1-1 | NA | TRBV9 | few | TGTGCCAGCAGCCCCCGGGGGGGATCGGCTGAAGCTTTCTTT | CASSPRGGSAEAFF
TRBJ2-7 | TRBD1 | TRBV4-1 | NA | TGCGCCAGCAGCCAAGTGGACAGGGGGTCCTACGAGCAGTACTTC | CASSQVDRGSYEQYF
TRBJ2-2 | NA | TRBV18 | NA | TGTGCCAGCTCACCACGAGCGAGCACCGGGGAGCTGTTTTTT | CASSPRASTGELFF
TRBJ1-3 | NA | TRBV19 | NA | TGTGCCAGTACCTTAGGTCCACAGCTAAACACCATATATTTT | CASTLGPQLNTIYF
TRBJ1-5 | NA | TRBV12-3/TRBV12-4 | few | TGTGCCAGCAGTTTAGCGCAGGATCAGCCCCAGCATTTT | CASSLAQDQPQHF
TRBJ1-2 | TRBD1 | TRBV19 | NA | TGTGCCAGTAGTAGGCCGGGACAGGGGGTGGCCTCGTATATAGAGCCACAAAACTATGGCTACACCTTC | CASSRPGQGVASYIEPQNYGYTF
TRBJ1-2 | NA | TRBV7-9 | NA | TGTGCCAGCAGCTTAGAACAGGCTACTTATGGCTACACCTTC | CASSLEQATYGYTF
TRBJ1-2 | TRBD1 | TRBV2 | NA | TGTGCCAGCAGTGAACGGCGACAGGGGAACGGCTACACCTTC | CASSERRQGNGYTF
TRBJ1-2 | NA | TRBV5-6 | NA | TGTGCCAGCAGCTTTACAGGGAACTATGGCTACACCTTC | CASSFTGNYGYTF
TRBJ2-3 | NA | TRBV19 | few | TGTGCCAGTAGTAGCCTCCGGAGCGTGAGCACAGATACGCAGTATTTT | CASSSLRSVSTDTQYF
TRBJ2-5 | NA | TRBV7-2 | NA | TGTGCCAGCAGCCCTGACAGACAAGAGACCCAGTACTTC | CASSPDRQETQYF
TRBJ1-2 | NA | TRBV13 | NA | TGTGCCAGCAGCTCACAGGGTCTCGGCTACACCTTC | CASSSQGLGYTF
TRBJ2-3 | TRBD2 | TRBV5-8 | NA | TGTGCCAGCAGCTTGGGACTAGCGGGGAACACAGATACGCAGTATTTT | CASSLGLAGNTDTQYF
TRBJ2-1 | TRBD1 | TRBV6-1 | NA | TGTGCCAGCAGTGAATATGGGACAGGGGGCGGAGAGGAGCAGTTCTTC | CASSEYGTGGGEEQFF
TRBJ2-4 | NA | TRBV5-1 | NA | TGCGCCAGCAGCTTGGGGGACTCCCTAGCCAAAAACATTCAGTACTTC | CASSLGDSLAKNIQYF
TRBJ1-3 | NA | TRBV19 | NA | TGTGCCAGTAGTATCCTCGGGGCAGCGGGAGGAAACACCATATATTTT | CASSILGAAGGNTIYF
TRBJ1-2 | TRBD1 | TRBV5-4 | once | TGTGCCAGCAGCAAGGACAGGGGGACCTATGGCTACACCTTC | CASSKDRGTYGYTF
TRBJ1-5 | NA | TRBV12-3/TRBV12-4 | many | TGTGCCAGCAGTTCAAACTCAGGGCCCCAGCATTTT | CASSSNSGPQHF
TRBJ2-3 | NA | TRBV11-3 | NA | TGTGCCAGCAGCCCAGGAGGAGGCGGTAGCACAGATACGCAGTATTTT | CASSPGGGGSTDTQYF
TRBJ2-1 | TRBD2 | TRBV2 | NA | TGTGCCAGCAGTGGTACTAGCGGGAGGACCGCGGGTGAGCAGTTCTTC | CASSGTSGRTAGEQFF
TRBJ1-1 | NA | TRBV9 | NA | TGTGCCAGCAGCGTAGAAGTCAGGGCTACTGAAGCTTTCTTT | CASSVEVRATEAFF
TRBJ2-7 | NA | TRBV19 | NA | TGTGCCAGTAGTATAGGGCACTCCTACGAGCAGTACTTC | CASSIGHSYEQYF
TRBJ1-4 | NA | TRBV6-5 | NA | TGTGCCAGCAGGAGAGGGATAACTAATGAAAAACTGTTTTTT | CASRRGITNEKLFF
TRBJ2-2 | TRBD2 | TRBV11-3 | NA | TGTGCCAGCAGTTGGAGCGGGAGAGCCGGGGAGCTGTTTTTT | CASSWSGRAGELFF
TRBJ2-5 | TRBD1 | TRBV24-1 | few | TGTGCCACCAAAAGGACAGGGGAAGAGACCCAGTACTTC | CATKRTGEETQYF
TRBJ2-1 | TRBD2 | TRBV6-2/TRBV6-3 | NA | TGTGCCAGCAGTCGTCAGCCCACGACTAGCGGGAGTCACAATGAGCAGTTCTTC | CASSRQPTTSGSHNEQFF
TRBJ2-7 | NA | TRBV6-5 | NA | TGTGCCAGCACAAGGGGAGGCCGAGGATCCTACGAGCAGTACTTC | CASTRGGRGSYEQYF
TRBJ1-3 | TRBD1 | TRBV6-2/TRBV6-3 | NA | TGTGCCAGCAGTTATTTTATTACAGGGGGCAATGGAAACACCATATATTTT | CASSYFITGGNGNTIYF
TRBJ1-2 | NA | TRBV6-5 | NA | TGTGCCAGCAGTCATCGGACACTCCGCGACCGTGGCTACACCTTC | CASSHRTLRDRGYTF
TRBJ2-1 | TRBD2 | TRBV6-2/TRBV6-3 | NA | TGTGCCAGCAGTTACTCCACTAGCGGAAGCTCCTACAATGAGCAGTTCTTC | CASSYSTSGSSYNEQFF
TRBJ2-1 | TRBD2 | TRBV27 | once | TGTGCCAGCAGTTTTTGGACTAGCGGGGGGTTTGAGCAGTTCTTC | CASSFWTSGGFEQFF
TRBJ1-4 | NA | TRBV9 | NA | TGTGCCAGCAGCGTACAGGACCATGGGGGGGAAAAACTGTTTTTT | CASSVQDHGGEKLFF
TRBJ1-5 | NA | TRBV12-3/TRBV12-4 | few | TGTGCCAGCAGTTTACGGGACAATCAGCCCCAGCATTTT | CASSLRDNQPQHF
TRBJ2-5 | TRBD2 | TRBV3-1/TRBV3-2 | NA | TGTGCCAGCAGCCTTGCGACTAGCGGCGAGACCCAGTACTTC | CASSLATSGETQYF
TRBJ2-2 | NA | TRBV9 | NA | TGTGCCAGCAGCGGAGGGTTCTACACCGGGGAGCTGTTTTTT | CASSGGFYTGELFF
TRBJ1-2 | NA | TRBV19 | NA | TGTGCCAGTAAGGGGGGGGAGAACTATGGCTACACCTTC | CASKGGENYGYTF
TRBJ2-7 | TRBD2 | TRBV29-1 | NA | TGCAGCGTTGATTACCGCGGGGGTGGGTACGAGCAGTACTTC | CSVDYRGGGYEQYF